This T cell receptor beta chain is drawn from a study of blood T cell repertoires in COVID-19. For the study at large: There were acute and convalescent COVID-19 samples, and they came from the United States, Italy and Spain. T cells, B-cell-depleted T cells, or PBMCs supplied cDNA or gDNA.

In the case of this clone: The junction does not match germline at one end; this may be a read error.

Original processing notes: Amplification of reference gene primers provided the estimated nucleated cell counts. Repertoires were generated with immunoSEQ multiplex PCR, while TCRdb's copy carries only in-frame clones and drops some. Clone size and the V and J calls come from that table; the DNA yielded D and trimming. This sample yields 150,000 or so clones, of which approximately 85% are seen a single time; about 1.2% belongs to the top ten. CDR3 size: 13 residues. The chain recombines TRBV12-3 or TRBV12-4 with TRBJ2-7; D might be TRBD1 (6 bases). The sequencing input was peripheral blood. The sequence derives from a man aged 55 to 70 who had recovered from COVID-19. CDR3 loop: CASSLDRPYEQYF. The CDR3 coding sequence is TGTGCCAGCAGCTTAGACAGGCCCTACGAGCAGTACTTC.